This T cell receptor beta chain was sequenced in a study of T cell clonality in common variable immunodeficiency. Caucasian heritage predominated among both patients and controls. CVID subjects were neither ill nor on immunomodulatory or immunosuppressive medication at sampling. The protocol was immunoSEQ multiplex PCR, while the TCRdb copy is restricted to in-frame clones and leaves out a portion. The sample is made up of 21,000 or so clones, none counted only once. This clone has ten or more counts. Its matching antigen is unknown. The CDR3 end is not reached by the read, which stops 3 residues before it; the germline J gene fills it in. Per germline, CDR1 MDHEN and CDR2 SYDVKM. Trimming removed 7 bases from V and 5 bases from J, with 12 bases in between. The CDR3 extends over 14 amino acids. Findings of the study overall: T cell subpopulation sequencing would be needed to explain CVID clonality. Common variable immunodeficiency TCR beta sequences reportedly had fewer deletions and N-nucleotide insertions. CVID subjects shared fewer TCRbeta clones than healthy controls did.

The chain couples TRBV28 to TRBJ1-6; the D gene is possibly TRBD1 (5 bases). The TCR was taken from a human donor with common variable immunodeficiency. Sequences were obtained from peripheral blood mononuclear cells. The sequenced CDR3 bases are TGTGCCAGCACTGGCTCGGGGGATAATTCACCC. This sequence encodes CASTGSGDNSP. The entire CDR3 reads CASTGSGDNSPLHF. The variable domain in full, with the rest retrieved from reference TRBV28 and TRBJ1-6, is DVKVTQSSRYLVKRTGEKVFLECVQDMDHENMFWYRQDPGLGLRLIYFSYDVKMKEKGDIPEGYSVSREKKERFSLILESASTNQTSMYLCASTGSGDNSPLHFGNGTRLTVT.